The 22 T cell receptor beta chains below all came from one sample that was sequenced in a study of blood T cell repertoires in COVID-19. Clones were sequenced by immunoSEQ multiplex PCR, and TCRdb holds only the in-frame ones, with some missing. The table has 100,000 to 150,000 clones, approximately 87% seen once; the top ten hold roughly 2.1%. The sample consisted of peripheral blood. These receptors came from a man aged 70-80 years with active COVID-19.

With respect to this clone: The same CDR3 also results from other DNA sequences found in this sample. V usage is TRBV5-4 and J usage is TRBJ1-5; perhaps TRBD1 as D (6 bases). The ends were cut back, 2 bases at V and 1 base at J, with 7 bases in the middle. The CDR3 contains 14 residues. Looked up from germline, CDR1 is SGHNT and CDR2 is YYREEE (reference sequence). The CDR3 DNA reads TGTGCCAGCAGCTTAGGGGGAAGCAATCAGCCCCAGCATTTT. Encoded protein: CASSLGGSNQPQHF.

The chain carries TRBV11-2 and TRBJ2-7; TRBD2 aligns across 7 bases. Germline V gives CDR1 SGHAT, CDR2 FQNNGV. Trimming at V came to 5 bases and at J to 2 bases, leaving 9 bases not matched to a gene. This CDR3 region has 15 residues. CDR3 nucleotides: TGTGCCAGCAGCCTACAGCGGGGCCACCCCTACGAGCAGTACTTC. Its translation: CASSLQRGHPYEQYF.

The CDR3 nucleotides read TGTGCCAGCAGTCTAGGGGGGGTAATGGGCTACACCTTC. This translates into CASSLGGVMGYTF. The V call is TRBV25-1, the J call TRBJ1-2, with a tentative D call TRBD1 (6 bases). V was clipped by 5 bases and J by 8 bases, with 15 bases between them. The germline V gene encodes CDR1 MGHDK and CDR2 SYGVNS. The length of the CDR3 is 13 residues.

V is TRBV11-2 and J is TRBJ1-6, with D unclear. Germline CDR1 reads SGHAT; CDR2 reads FQNNGV. The CDR3 totals 15 residues. V was cut by 1 base and J by 4 bases, with 8 bases left in between. The CDR3 bases are TGTGCCAGCAGCTTAGGGGCTGGGTATAATTCACCCCTCCACTTT. Translating it yields CASSLGAGYNSPLHF. The whole variable domain, remainder taken from reference TRBV11-2 and TRBJ1-6, is EAGVAQSPRYKIIEKRQSVAFWCNPISGHATLYWYQQILGQGPKLLIQFQNNGVVDDSQLPKDRFSAERLKGVDSTLKIQPAKLEDSAVYLCASSLGAGYNSPLHFGNGTRLTVT.

This clone was seen a handful of times. CDR3 region: CASSVREDTGELFF. The CDR3 DNA reads TGTGCCAGCAGTGTCAGAGAGGACACCGGGGAGCTGTTTTTT. The gene calls are TRBV2 and TRBJ2-2; D ambiguous. In germline, CDR1 is SNHLY, CDR2 FYNNEI. Trimming left V 4 bases short and J 3 bases short, with 9 bases between. The CDR3 contains 14 residues.

This rearrangement joins TRBV7-2 to TRBJ2-3, with D perhaps TRBD2 (6 bases). V shed 5 bases and J shed 2 bases, with 14 bases lying between them. CDR1 and CDR2 from the germline V gene are SGHTA and FQGNSA. The CDR3 is made up of 15 amino acids. As DNA, the CDR3 is TGTGCCAGCAGCCCAGTGGGACTTGTCACAGATACGCAGTATTTT. This sequence encodes CASSPVGLVTDTQYF.

The genes are TRBV6-2 or TRBV6-3 and TRBJ2-7; no firm D call. The CDR3 has 14 residues. CDR1 and CDR2 (germline): MNHEY, SVGEGT. Trimming pared 0 bases from V and 2 bases from J, leaving 8 bases between. The CDR3 DNA reads as TGTGCCAGCAGTTACTCTGGCAGAACCTACGAGCAGTACTTC. The encoded protein is CASSYSGRTYEQYF.

V gene TRBV5-4 combines with J gene TRBJ2-7, with 8 positions matching TRBD2. Germline V gene data show CDR1 as SGHNT and CDR2 as YYREEE (reference sequence). CDR3 length: 17 residues. Trimming cost V 3 bases and J 3 bases; bases outside gene matches: 14. CDR3 region: CASSSGVLAGRFYEQYF. As DNA, the CDR3 is TGTGCCAGCAGCTCGGGGGTCTTAGCGGGAAGGTTCTACGAGCAGTACTTC.

V and J are TRBV7-2 and TRBJ2-5, with a possible D match to TRBD1 (5 bases). The CDR3 runs 15 residues. Deletions cut 1 base from V and 4 bases from J, with 13 bases between. Germline CDR1 SGHTA, CDR2 FQGNSA. The CDR3 loop is CASSLVRQSVETQYF. The CDR3 DNA is TGTGCCAGCAGCTTAGTGCGACAGTCGGTAGAGACCCAGTACTTC.

CDR3: CASSEGQGLTEAFF. Here the CDR3 DNA reads TGTGCCAGCAGTGAAGGACAGGGCTTGACTGAAGCTTTCTTT. This chain joins TRBV2 and TRBJ1-1; 7 nucleotides align to TRBD1. Per germline, CDR1 SNHLY and CDR2 FYNNEI. This CDR3 has 14 amino acids. With 1 base clipped from V and 5 bases from J, the junction kept 4 bases outside the gene matches.

This clone was detected once. The chain is built from TRBV24-1 and TRBJ2-1, with D possibly TRBD1 on 7 matching bases. This CDR3 has 16 residues. Germline CDR1 is KGHDR and CDR2 is SFDVKD. Between the trimmed V and J ends, which lost 4 bases and 7 bases, there was a span of 19 bases. Here the CDR3 DNA reads TGTGCCACCAGTGACTACGGAGGGGGCGGGTTGAATGAGCAGTTCTTC. It specifies CATSDYGGGGLNEQFF.

The genes are TRBV18 and TRBJ1-4, with D uncertain. Trimming cost V 3 bases and J 0 bases, with 14 bases left between them. Germline V gene sequence: CDR1 KGHSH, CDR2 LQKENI. This CDR3 region has 17 residues. CDR3 region: CASSPQDVSATNEKLFF. CDR3 coding DNA: TGTGCCAGCTCACCGCAGGATGTCTCAGCAACTAATGAAAAACTGTTTTTT.

This chain uses TRBV19 with TRBJ1-1; the match to TRBD1 covers 7 bases. Germline lookup yields CDR1 LNHDA and CDR2 SQIVND (reference sequence). This CDR3 region has 14 residues. V shed 7 bases, J shed 1 base, and the junction held 6 bases outside the gene matches. Here the CDR3 DNA reads TGTGCCAGTACCGTACAGGGGACGAACACTGAAGCTTTCTTT. Its translation: CASTVQGTNTEAFF.

Only one count was recorded for this clone. This chain joins TRBV18 and TRBJ1-2; 7 bases line up with TRBD1. Trimming cost V 3 bases and J 8 bases; bases outside gene matches: 12. Germline lookup yields CDR1 KGHSH and CDR2 LQKENI. The CDR3 sequence is 15 residues long. Here the CDR3 reads CASSPLGTAEQGYTF. CDR3 nucleotide sequence: TGTGCCAGCTCACCCCTCGGGACAGCGGAGCAAGGCTACACCTTC.

CDR3 coding DNA: TGTGCCAGCTCACCCGGGACAGGGAGCACAGATACGCAGTATTTT. This translates into CASSPGTGSTDTQYF. The chain couples TRBV18 to TRBJ2-3, with TRBD1 matching over 9 bases. The V and J ends lost 3 bases and 0 bases, in that order; junction bases with no gene match: 1. Germline-derived CDR1 and CDR2 are KGHSH and LQKENI. The CDR3 has 15 residues. Using reference TRBV18 and TRBJ2-3 for the parts outside the CDR3, the full variable domain is NAGVMQNPRHLVRRRGQEARLRCSPMKGHSHVYWYRQLPEEGLKFMVYLQKENIIDESGMPKERFSAEFPKEGPSILRIQQVVRGDSAAYFCASSPGTGSTDTQYFGPGTRLTVL.

The chain links TRBV24-1 to TRBJ2-3, with D possibly matching TRBD1 (6 bases). Germline V gene lookup returns CDR1 KGHDR and CDR2 SFDVKD. The CDR3 runs to 15 residues. Trimming pared 4 bases from V and 6 bases from J, leaving 16 bases between. CDR3 nucleotides: TGTGCCACCAGTGAAGGGGGATTAGGTTTTGATACGCAGTATTTT. This sequence encodes CATSEGGLGFDTQYF.

This clone was detected only once. The gene calls are TRBV28 and TRBJ1-6; TRBD1 might be the D (6 bases). The germline V and J ends were trimmed by 6 bases and 13 bases, with 16 bases remaining between them. The CDR3 is 13 amino acids. Germline CDR1 and CDR2: MDHEN and SYDVKM. In nucleotides, the CDR3 is TGTGCCAGCAGATCAGGGGCCCCCAGTCCCCTCCACTTT. It is translated as CASRSGAPSPLHF.

The chain links TRBV9 to TRBJ1-1; perhaps TRBD1 as D (6 bases). There are 15 residues in the CDR3. V dropped 0 bases and J dropped 4 bases, with 13 bases sitting between them. CDR1 SGDLS and CDR2 YYNGEE come from the germline V gene. The CDR3 region is CASSVGGRGSTEAFF. The CDR3 region has the DNA TGTGCCAGCAGCGTAGGGGGGAGGGGGAGCACTGAAGCTTTCTTT.

The chain carries TRBV10-3 and TRBJ1-1; a weak D match, TRBD1 (5 bases). Trimming took off 0 bases at V and 4 bases at J, with 9 bases between the two ends. The CDR3 totals 14 residues. Germline V lookup: CDR1 ENHRY, CDR2 SYGVKD. The CDR3, as DNA: TGTGCCATCAGTGAGTCTCGGGGGGGCACTGAAGCTTTCTTT. Translation: CAISESRGGTEAFF.

V usage is TRBV9 and J usage is TRBJ2-7; D unresolved. The ends were cut back, 3 bases at V and 0 bases at J, with 4 bases in the middle. The length of the CDR3 is 12 residues. Germline values: CDR1 SGDLS, CDR2 YYNGEE. DNA of the CDR3: TGTGCCAGCAGCGGTAACTCCTACGAGCAGTACTTC. Encoded protein: CASSGNSYEQYF.

The chain has TRBV27 and TRBJ1-2, with 7 bases fitting TRBD1. The trim removed 6 bases at V and 8 bases at J, leaving 9 bases unmatched. The CDR3 runs to 13 residues. Germline-derived CDR1 and CDR2 are MNHEY and SMNVEV (reference sequence). Here the CDR3 reads CASRPTGERGYTF. The CDR3 DNA sequence: TGTGCCAGCAGGCCCACAGGGGAACGAGGCTACACCTTC.

This chain joins TRBV12-1 and TRBJ2-7; TRBD2, the table's D call, was not compared with the DNA. TRBV12-1 is classified as a pseudogene. The CDR3 contains 12 residues. The CDR3 loop is CASSPEKRLQYF. CDR3 coding DNA: TGTGCCAGCAGCCCGGAGAAGAGGTTGCAGTACTTC.